One and the same sample provided the 13 T cell receptor beta chains below, sequenced in a study of technical replicates of blood from a few donors. Assay used: immunoSEQ multiplex PCR; TCRdb lists only in-frame clones, some missing. Of tens of thousands of clones listed, 90% to 95% are singletons. Sequencing was done on a sample of PBMCs. Receptors were obtained from a human donor in good health. Some clones in this sample may be carry-over from other donors' samples.

This clone occurred once. The CDR3, as DNA: TGTGCCAGCAGCCCGTTACCAGGGGGCACAGATACGCAGTATTTT. The encoded protein is CASSPLPGGTDTQYF. The chain uses TRBV5-5 and TRBJ2-3, with a weak D call TRBD1 (6 bases). From germline, CDR1 is SGHKS and CDR2 YYEKEE (reference sequence). Trimming stripped 4 bases from V and 1 base from J, with 13 bases between. The CDR3 covers 15 residues.

In its sample, this clone was seen a few times. The chain uses TRBV2 and TRBJ2-3, with D maybe TRBD1 (6 bases). Germline CDR1 reads SNHLY; CDR2 reads FYNNEI. V gave up 3 bases and J gave up 2 bases, with 9 bases separating them. The CDR3 length is 14 residues. The CDR3 loop reads CASSDTGFTDTQYF. The DNA of the CDR3 is TGTGCCAGCAGTGATACAGGGTTCACAGATACGCAGTATTTT.

This chain connects TRBV9 to TRBJ1-3, with 7 bases identical to TRBD1. The CDR3 runs 15 residues. The J segment lost 8 bases and the V segment lost 1 base, leaving 9 bases of the junction unmatched. Germline V lookup: CDR1 SGDLS, CDR2 YYNGEE. The CDR3 DNA reads TGTGCCAGCAGCGTATACGGACAGGCCAGGGACACCATATATTTT. Translation: CASSVYGQARDTIYF.

The rearrangement joins TRBV7-7 to TRBJ2-3, with TRBD1 as a possible D gene (5 bases). There are 14 residues in the CDR3. Germline V gene data show CDR1 as SSHAT and CDR2 as FNYEAQ (reference sequence). The V end lost 5 bases, the J end lost 0 bases, and 9 bases lay between the germline ends. CDR3 protein: CASSPAGSTDTQYF. DNA of the CDR3: TGTGCCAGCAGCCCCGCAGGGAGCACAGATACGCAGTATTTT.

The rearrangement joins TRBV29-1 to TRBJ2-7; 7 bases map to TRBD2. The CDR3 spans 17 residues. With V trimmed by 1 base and J by 5 bases, 17 bases remained unmatched. Per the germline V gene, CDR1 is SQVTM and CDR2 is ANQGSEA. CDR3 region: CSVEGVDRGGGSHEQYF. CDR3 in DNA: TGCAGCGTTGAAGGTGTGGATCGCGGGGGAGGGTCCCACGAGCAGTACTTC.

The chain couples TRBV19 to TRBJ2-2; a possible D gene is TRBD1 (6 bases). The CDR3 is 14 residues long. Germline V gene data show CDR1 as LNHDA and CDR2 as SQIVND (reference sequence). V lost 4 bases to trimming and J lost 4 bases, with 10 bases between them. CDR3: CASSTGQTTGELFF. For the CDR3, the DNA is TGTGCCAGTAGTACAGGACAGACCACCGGGGAGCTGTTTTTT.

The chain has TRBV6-6 and TRBJ1-6; D is perhaps TRBD1 (5 bases). This CDR3 is built from 14 residues. Trimming took off 0 bases at V and 10 bases at J, with 10 bases between the two ends. Germline V gives CDR1 MNHNY, CDR2 SVGAGI (reference sequence). CDR3 amino acids: CASSYSGVGSPLHF. CDR3 sequence (DNA): TGTGCCAGCAGTTACTCAGGGGTCGGGTCACCCCTCCACTTT.

The V call is TRBV6-6, the J call TRBJ1-1, with a tentative D call TRBD1 (5 bases). The CDR3 is made up of 15 amino acids. Per germline, CDR1 MNHNY and CDR2 SVGAGI (reference sequence). Trimming pared 2 bases from V and 5 bases from J, leaving 15 bases between. The CDR3 DNA reads as TGTGCCAGCAGTTACACTGGGGGAGGGACGACTGAAGCTTTCTTT. Residues: CASSYTGGGTTEAFF.

The chain has TRBV6-1 and TRBJ1-5; 7 bases agree with TRBD1. V was clipped by 0 bases and J by 6 bases; unmatched bases: 2. CDR1 is MNHNS, CDR2 SASEGT, per germline. CDR3 size: 14 residues. DNA for the CDR3: TGTGCCAGCAGTGAAGCAGGGGGCGGTCAGCCCCAGCATTTT. Its protein product is CASSEAGGGQPQHF.

The chain joins TRBV28 to TRBJ1-4; a possible D gene is TRBD1 (5 bases). This CDR3 comprises 12 residues. Germline CDR1 reads MDHEN; CDR2 reads SYDVKM. Between the trimmed V and J ends, which lost 6 bases and 8 bases, there was a span of 10 bases. CDR3 sequence reads: CASRTPGEKLFF. In DNA, the CDR3 is TGTGCCAGCAGAACGCCAGGGGAAAAACTGTTTTTT.

The J gene is TRBJ2-3, the V gene TRBV7-2, with D tentatively TRBD2 (6 bases). The V gene's germline CDR1 is SGHTA and CDR2 FQGNSA. The CDR3 extends over 15 amino acids. Trimming took off 1 base at V and 3 bases at J, with 11 bases between the two ends. Here the CDR3 reads CASSLDGGGTDTQYF. The CDR3 nucleotides are TGTGCCAGCAGCTTAGACGGCGGAGGGACAGATACGCAGTATTTT.

The V and J genes are TRBV15 and TRBJ2-5, with TRBD1 as a possible D gene (6 bases). Trimming cost V 4 bases and J 3 bases, with 15 bases left between them. The CDR3 sequence is 15 residues long. Germline lookup yields CDR1 LNHNV and CDR2 YYDKDF (reference sequence). The CDR3 spells CATSTLPGQKETQYF. CDR3 DNA sequence: TGTGCCACCAGCACCTTACCGGGACAAAAAGAGACCCAGTACTTC.

The gene calls are TRBV6-5 and TRBJ1-5; possibly TRBD1 for D (5 bases). Germline CDR1 MNHEY, CDR2 SVGAGI. V was clipped by 6 bases and J by 6 bases, with 18 bases between them. The CDR3 covers 15 residues. CDR3 protein: CASRSTTSGGQPQHF. CDR3 nucleotides: TGTGCCAGCAGGAGCACAACCTCGGGGGGTCAGCCCCAGCATTTT.